These T cell receptor beta chains were read from a single sample in a study of T-cell memory formation after mild COVID-19. TCRdb used MiXCR to reprocess the 5' RACE reads, holding one entry per CDR3 protein. The sample contains around 53,000 distinct CDR3 sequences, more than 10% of which appear only once. Sequenced: PBMCs or a T cell subset sorted from them (not recorded which). The receptors come from a man younger than 35 who had mild COVID-19 (a few samples of this study predate the infection). Cell type and time point are not known. The conserved cysteine and the conserved F or W are not part of the CDR3 here. Clone size appears in some rows only: once, few, many, or a class for an expanded clone.

abundance	v_gene	len	j_gene	CDR3aa
.	TRBV20-1	13	TRBJ2-1	SRTSGASSYNEQF
.	TRBV12-3/TRBV12-4	11	TRBJ2-5	ASSYGLWKTQY
many	TRBV5-1	13	TRBJ2-2	ASSGIGFGSGELF
many	TRBV12-5	14	TRBJ2-1	ASAKTGQATYNEQF
.	TRBV27	13	TRBJ1-5	ASRVTGAGNQPQH
.	TRBV5-1	7	TRBJ2-7	ASSFEQY
many	TRBV27	12	TRBJ2-3	ASSEGLEADTQY
few	TRBV20-1	13	TRBJ1-6	SARLEGAVYSPLH
.	TRBV11-2	12	TRBJ1-2	ASSIPGAPYGYT
.	TRBV7-9	13	TRBJ2-1	ASSPPGLRKNEQF
.	TRBV7-2	12	TRBJ2-5	ASRPTAVQETQY
few	TRBV7-2	12	TRBJ1-6	ASSFTGYNSPLH
few	TRBV7-2	13	TRBJ2-2	ASSTRGPTTGELF
few	TRBV20-1	11	TRBJ1-5	SAIRGVNQPQH
.	TRBV7-9	14	TRBJ1-2	ASSLGTGTGGNGYT
many	TRBV3-1	12	TRBJ2-5	ASSQAQGQETQY
.	TRBV6-2/TRBV6-3	10	TRBJ1-1	ASSYGGGEAF
many	TRBV5-1	13	TRBJ2-5	ASSLELPRGETQY
few	TRBV12-3/TRBV12-4	12	TRBJ1-6	ASSLYGDNSPLH
.	TRBV20-1	12	TRBJ2-7	SARVAGSYYEQY
.	TRBV9	11	TRBJ2-2	ASSSSPIGELF
few	TRBV5-1	13	TRBJ2-3	ASFTPPHPTDTQY
.	TRBV2	13	TRBJ2-2	ASQGDSAFTGELF
few	TRBV7-2	13	TRBJ1-6	ASSLAPGPNSPLH
.	TRBV28	10	TRBJ1-4	ATQGANEKLF
.	TRBV20-1	13	TRBJ2-3	SAPPGAGAADTQY
.	TRBV6-6	15	TRBJ2-2	ASSYGRGGANTGELF
many	TRBV27	15	TRBJ2-6	ASSLSRQSSGANVLT
few	TRBV5-5	13	TRBJ2-1	ASSLREGSYNEQF
.	TRBV6-6	12	TRBJ1-6	ASREGQYNSPLH
many	TRBV6-5	15	TRBJ2-7	ASSTVRLAGNIYEQY
.	TRBV10-3	13	TRBJ2-5	AISERTSGEETQY
.	TRBV19	14	TRBJ2-1	ASQTSRGTSYNEQF
.	TRBV4-1	17	TRBJ1-2	ASSQVFPLFGNIGAGYT
.	TRBV5-1	11	TRBJ1-1	ASRPGGSTEAF
.	TRBV14	14	TRBJ2-1	ASSRLGGVIYNEQF
few	TRBV7-3	12	TRBJ2-1	ASSVLGSYNEQF
.	TRBV6-2/TRBV6-3	14	TRBJ1-1	ASMPRATGGRNEAF
.	TRBV6-2/TRBV6-3	13	TRBJ2-5	ASRKTSGGAGTQY
.	TRBV18	12	TRBJ1-1	ASSRGAQNTEAF
.	TRBV20-1	8	TRBJ2-7	SASNDEQY
many	TRBV6-4	11	TRBJ2-2	ASSDSSTGELF
.	TRBV7-8	13	TRBJ1-3	ASSLAQSSGNTIY
.	TRBV18	11	TRBJ2-5	ASSIASGETQY
medium-sized	TRBV4-3	13	TRBJ1-6	ASSQDQGRDSPLH
.	TRBV4-3	12	TRBJ1-1	ASSQDRKGPEAF
few	TRBV7-3	12	TRBJ1-1	ASSLRGRESEAF
many	TRBV5-1	11	TRBJ2-3	ATKGGSTDTQY
.	TRBV7-9	11	TRBJ1-2	ASSLGHTPAHT
few	TRBV12-3/TRBV12-4	12	TRBJ1-1	ASSLGDRGTEAF
many	TRBV5-1	13	TRBJ1-4	ASSSTSGTNEKLF
few	TRBV7-2	11	TRBJ2-1	ASSSYWYNEQF
few	TRBV7-2	9	TRBJ1-2	ASGGNYGYT
few	TRBV20-1	12	TRBJ2-5	SARDGGEGETQY
.	TRBV4-2	14	TRBJ2-6	ASSQDAGYGANVLT